What follows describes a single T cell receptor beta chain. Antigen: not known. The CDR3 contains 12 residues. Looked up from germline, CDR1 is GTSNPN and CDR2 is SVGIG (reference sequence). Deletions cut 3 bases from V and 3 bases from J, with 7 bases between. These data originate in a study of beta chain features in type 1 diabetes. Since all of the isolated RNA was reverse transcribed, expressed TCRB transcripts were what got sequenced. TCRdb's table, derived via immunoSEQ multiplex PCR, lists solely in-frame clones and lacks some. The data show over 300,000 clones, approximately 9.9% seen once. Findings and caveats of the study: TCRB CDR3 length was moderately but significantly reduced in all four CD4+ subsets of Type 1 diabetes patients.

The clonotype originates from a man younger than 45 with type 1 diabetes. The sample was central memory CD4+ T cells from blood. The rearrangement links TRBV30 to TRBJ2-3; the D call may be TRBD1 or TRBD2 (5 bases each). The CDR3 here is CAWRGVTDTQYF. DNA of the CDR3: TGTGCCTGGAGGGGGGTGACAGATACGCAGTATTTT.